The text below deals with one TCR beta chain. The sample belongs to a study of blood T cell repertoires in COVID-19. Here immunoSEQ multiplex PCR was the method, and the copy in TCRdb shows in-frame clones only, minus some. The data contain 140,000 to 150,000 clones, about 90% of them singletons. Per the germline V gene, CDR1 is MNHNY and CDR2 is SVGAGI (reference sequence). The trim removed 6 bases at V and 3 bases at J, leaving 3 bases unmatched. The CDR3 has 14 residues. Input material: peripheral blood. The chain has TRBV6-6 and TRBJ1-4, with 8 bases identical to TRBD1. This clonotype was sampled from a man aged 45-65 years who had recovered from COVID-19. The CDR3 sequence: CASRLTGANEKLFF. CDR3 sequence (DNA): TGTGCCAGCAGACTGACAGGGGCTAATGAAAAACTGTTTTTT.